Below are 30 T cell receptor beta chains sequenced from a single sample in a study of T cell repertoires in cytomegalovirus infection. In TCRdb, the reads were re-called with MiXCR into one record per CDR3 protein. The sample carries a few hundred thousand distinct CDR3 sequences, approximately 26% recorded once. Sequences were obtained from PBMCs. These receptors were taken from a human donor in good health (CMV status not recorded). Some clones in this sample may be carry-over from other donors' samples.

This chain uses TRBV19 with TRBJ2-1; TRBD1 is a possible D gene (5 bases). The CDR3 runs 15 residues. The V end lost 5 bases, the J end lost 4 bases, and 15 bases lay between the germline ends. Germline V gene lookup returns CDR1 LNHDA and CDR2 SQIVND (reference sequence). CDR3 sequence reads: CASSPNPQAYNEQFF. In DNA, the CDR3 is TGTGCCAGTAGTCCCAACCCACAGGCGTACAATGAGCAGTTCTTC.

This clonotype was observed a few times. This chain joins TRBV18 and TRBJ2-1, with 11 bases fitting TRBD1. This CDR3 is built from 15 residues. CDR1 and CDR2 (germline): KGHSH, LQKENI. V trimming: 6 bases; J trimming: 7 bases; junction bases outside the gene matches: 8. This chain's CDR3 is CASSRTGTGGNEQFF. CDR3 nucleotides: TGTGCCAGCTCGCGAACCGGGACAGGGGGAAATGAGCAGTTCTTC.

The table lists this clonotype with a few counts. V gene TRBV7-2 combines with J gene TRBJ2-3, with 10 bases aligning to TRBD1. Germline assignment: CDR1 SGHTA and CDR2 FQGNSA. Trimming at V came to 5 bases and at J to 6 bases, leaving 5 bases not matched to a gene. This CDR3 spans 14 amino acids. This chain's CDR3 is CASSPEGQGDTQYF. The CDR3 DNA is TGTGCCAGCAGCCCAGAGGGACAGGGGGATACGCAGTATTTT. The whole variable domain, filled in from reference TRBV7-2 and TRBJ2-3, reads GAGVSQSPSNKVTEKGKDVELRCDPISGHTALYWYRQSLGQGLEFLIYFQGNSAPDKSGLPSDRFSAERTGGSVSTLTIQRTQQEDSAVYLCASSPEGQGDTQYFGPGTRLTVL.

The CDR3 loop is CASSPGLTETQYF. The CDR3 DNA sequence: TGTGCCAGCTCACCAGGCCTAACGGAGACCCAGTACTTC. This chain uses TRBV18 with TRBJ2-5, with D hard to call. The germline V and J ends were trimmed by 2 bases and 5 bases, with 9 bases remaining between them. The germline CDR1 and CDR2 sequences are KGHSH and LQKENI. The CDR3 has 13 amino acids.

There are many counts of this clonotype. The chain uses TRBV7-2 and TRBJ2-1, with 11 bases aligning to TRBD2. Germline values: CDR1 SGHTA, CDR2 FQGNSA. Unmatched junction bases numbered 11, after V lost 3 bases and J lost 10 bases. The CDR3 covers 16 residues. The CDR3, as DNA: TGTGCCAGCAGCTTTTATAGCGGGAGGGCCGGGGGGGAGCAGTTCTTC. This sequence encodes CASSFYSGRAGGEQFF.

This clonotype was seen only a few times. The V and J genes are TRBV7-9 and TRBJ2-2, with D possibly being TRBD2 (6 bases). Per germline, CDR1 SEHNR and CDR2 FQNEAQ (reference sequence). Trimming shortened V by 5 bases and J by 0 bases, and 13 bases separated the two germline ends. The CDR3 is 16 residues long. For the CDR3, the DNA is TGTGCCAGCAGCGGCGGCGGGACCGCGAACACCGGGGAGCTGTTTTTT. It yields the protein CASSGGGTANTGELFF.

This clonotype was seen ten or more times. J is TRBJ1-1 and V is TRBV5-6; possibly TRBD1 for D (6 bases). V gave up 4 bases and J gave up 1 base, with 11 bases separating them. Per germline, CDR1 SGHDT and CDR2 YYEEEE. The CDR3 totals 14 residues. CDR3 sequence: CASSGDRSNTEAFF. The CDR3 DNA is TGTGCCAGCAGCGGAGACAGGTCGAACACTGAAGCTTTCTTT.

This clonotype was counted between two and nine times. This chain uses TRBV4-1 with TRBJ2-1, with D perhaps TRBD1 (6 bases). V was cut by 4 bases and J by 7 bases, with 14 bases left in between. The CDR3 has 14 amino acids. Germline V gene data show CDR1 as MGHRA and CDR2 as YSYEKL. CDR3 sequence reads: CASSRQGSPNEQFF. The CDR3 nucleotides read TGCGCCAGCAGCCGCCAGGGGTCTCCTAATGAGCAGTTCTTC.

J is TRBJ1-1 and V is TRBV20-1; D unresolved. Trimming pared 6 bases from V and 6 bases from J, leaving 14 bases between. Germline CDR1 and CDR2: DFQATT and SNEGSKA (reference sequence). This CDR3 contains 12 residues. The chain's CDR3 is CSALGRVAEAFF. Written as DNA, the CDR3 is TGCAGTGCGCTCGGTCGGGTAGCTGAAGCTTTCTTT.

The chain uses TRBV20-1 and TRBJ1-5; TRBD1 aligns across 11 bases. The V and J ends lost 5 bases and 5 bases, in that order; junction bases with no gene match: 11. Germline V gene sequence: CDR1 DFQATT, CDR2 SNEGSKA (reference sequence). The CDR3 loop spans 16 amino acids. The DNA for the CDR3 is TGCAGTGCTGGGAAACCGGGACAGGGGGTCGATCAGCCCCAGCATTTT. It translates to CSAGKPGQGVDQPQHF.

The chain is built from TRBV12-3 or TRBV12-4 and TRBJ1-4; a weak D match, TRBD1 (5 bases). The V end was cut by 0 bases, the J end by 14 bases, with 16 bases between. The CDR3 spans 14 residues. CDR3 DNA sequence: TGTGCCAGCAGTTTAGCGGTCGCCTGGGGGGTGCTGTTTTTT. The encoded protein is CASSLAVAWGVLFF.

This clonotype has just a few counts. The gene calls are TRBV11-2 and TRBJ2-1; the match to TRBD2 covers 7 bases. The V and J ends lost 3 bases and 8 bases, in that order; junction bases with no gene match: 7. CDR3 length equals 14 residues. Germline CDR1 SGHAT, CDR2 FQNNGV. CDR3 amino acids: CASSLGGGYDEQFF. In DNA, the CDR3 is TGTGCCAGCAGCTTGGGGGGGGGTTACGATGAGCAGTTCTTC.

The gene calls are TRBV5-8 and TRBJ2-5; TRBD2 agrees at 11 bases. Germline-derived CDR1 and CDR2 are SGHTS and YDEGEE. CDR3 length: 17 residues. V shed 4 bases and J 4 bases; nucleotides not matched to a gene: 12. In DNA form, the CDR3 reads TGTGCCAGCAGCGGCGGGCTAGCGGGAGGTCGGGGAGAGACCCAGTACTTC. Amino acids: CASSGGLAGGRGETQYF.

Only a few counts were recorded for this clonotype. CDR3 coding DNA: TGTGCCAGCAGAGGGAATGTGAGAAACACCATATATTTT. Translating gives CASRGNVRNTIYF. The rearrangement links TRBV6-5 to TRBJ1-3; D gene uncertain. CDR1 and CDR2 from the germline V gene are MNHEY and SVGAGI. There are 13 residues in the CDR3. V was pared by 6 bases and J by 5 bases, with 11 bases between.

The chain combines TRBV6-6 with TRBJ2-1; 8 nucleotides agree with TRBD2. The V gene end was trimmed by 6 bases and the J gene end by 6 bases; junction bases not matched to a gene: 7. The CDR3 spans 14 residues. Per germline, CDR1 MNHNY and CDR2 SVGAGI (reference sequence). The CDR3: CASRDAGTSNEQFF. As DNA, the CDR3 is TGTGCCAGCAGGGACGCCGGGACTAGCAATGAGCAGTTCTTC.

This chain links TRBV20-1 with TRBJ2-1, with 7 bases lining up with TRBD2. V lost 6 bases, J lost 8 bases, and 13 bases stayed unmatched. The CDR3 sequence is 14 residues long. Germline V gene sequence: CDR1 DFQATT, CDR2 SNEGSKA (reference sequence). The CDR3 sequence is CSAGGGARSHEQFF. The CDR3 coding sequence is TGCAGTGCCGGGGGAGGGGCGAGATCCCATGAGCAGTTCTTC.

Only a few counts were recorded for this clonotype. The chain links TRBV11-2 to TRBJ2-7; D is ambiguous. Germline CDR1 and CDR2: SGHAT and FQNNGV. The CDR3 spans 15 residues. V lost 0 bases, J lost 7 bases, and 16 bases lay in between. CDR3 sequence reads: CASSLDFTTQLEQYV. The CDR3 region has the DNA TGTGCCAGCAGCTTAGATTTCACTACCCAATTGGAGCAGTACGTC.

In its sample, this clonotype was seen once. The chain links TRBV14 to TRBJ1-5; D ambiguous. The V gene's germline CDR1 is SGHDN and CDR2 FVKESK. The CDR3 contains 14 residues. CDR3 protein: CAKIYHYSNQPQHF. The CDR3 DNA reads as TGTGCGAAGATCTACCACTATAGCAATCAGCCCCAGCATTTT.

This clonotype was counted a few times. This sequence joins TRBV20-1 and TRBJ2-3; no clear D gene. Trimming removed 0 bases from V and 2 bases from J, with 15 bases in between. CDR1 is DFQATT and CDR2 is SNEGSKA in the germline V gene (reference sequence). This CDR3 has 16 residues. Written as DNA, the CDR3 is TGCAGTGCTAGAGATCCCCCTGAAGCCGCCACAGATACGCAGTATTTT. Amino acids: CSARDPPEAATDTQYF.

The genes are TRBV6-1 and TRBJ2-5; TRBD2 matches 9 bases. Germline V gene lookup returns CDR1 MNHNS and CDR2 SASEGT. Losses at the gene ends were 0 bases for V and 1 base for J; bases not matched to a gene: 6. The CDR3 totals 17 residues. The DNA for the CDR3 is TGTGCCAGCAGTGAAGCGCCCCTAGCGGGGTCCCAAGAGACCCAGTACTTC. As protein: CASSEAPLAGSQETQYF.

This clonotype was seen only a few times. V gene TRBV28 combines with J gene TRBJ2-6; the D gene is possibly TRBD2 (6 bases). CDR3 size: 15 residues. The ends were cut back, 6 bases at V and 2 bases at J, with 11 bases in the middle. Germline values: CDR1 MDHEN, CDR2 SYDVKM. CDR3 residues: CASRRTGAGANVLTF. The CDR3 nucleotides are TGTGCCAGCAGAAGGACGGGGGCTGGGGCCAACGTCCTGACTTTC.

This clonotype was found a few times. The chain is built from TRBV12-3 or TRBV12-4 and TRBJ1-2; a possible D gene is TRBD1 (6 bases). V was shortened by 6 bases and J by 9 bases, with 11 bases between the two germline ends. The CDR3 runs 11 residues. As DNA, the CDR3 is TGTGCCAGCAGCCATACAGGGAGCTACACCTTC. This translates into CASSHTGSYTF.

The sample holds many counts of this clonotype. The chain joins TRBV11-2 to TRBJ2-1; no clear D gene. The germline V gene has CDR1 SGHAT and CDR2 FQNNGV. With 6 bases removed from V and 3 bases from J, the gap between germline ends came to 12 bases. This CDR3 has 14 residues. CDR3 protein: CASSPDAVYNEQFF. In nucleotides, the CDR3 is TGTGCCAGCAGTCCGGACGCAGTCTACAATGAGCAGTTCTTC.

The chain uses TRBV29-1 and TRBJ2-1, with D tentatively TRBD1 (6 bases). This CDR3 is 14 amino acids long. Trimming cost V 4 bases and J 0 bases, with 10 bases left between them. Germline V CDR1 and CDR2: SQVTM, ANQGSEA. The CDR3 nucleotides read TGCAGCGTTGCGAACAGGGTCTCCTACAATGAGCAGTTCTTC. This sequence encodes CSVANRVSYNEQFF.

The chain has TRBV7-9 and TRBJ1-5; 9 bases are shared with TRBD1. Per germline, CDR1 SEHNR and CDR2 FQNEAQ (reference sequence). Germline trimming cut 5 bases from V and 6 bases from J; bases unmatched to any gene: 5. The CDR3 extends over 14 amino acids. The CDR3, as DNA: TGTGCCAGCAGCCCGGACAGGGGCCCTCAGCCCCAGCATTTT. Amino acids: CASSPDRGPQPQHF.

The CDR3 nucleotides are TGTGCCAGTAGTAGCGTTCCCTACAATGAGCAGTTCTTC. It codes for CASSSVPYNEQFF. The J gene is TRBJ2-1, the V gene TRBV19; no clear D. Germline V gene data show CDR1 as LNHDA and CDR2 as SQIVND (reference sequence). The V end was cut by 4 bases, the J end by 2 bases, with 6 bases between. This CDR3 has 13 amino acids.

This clonotype turned up a few times. The chain combines TRBV10-3 with TRBJ1-2, with D perhaps matching TRBD1 (5 bases). In germline, CDR1 is ENHRY, CDR2 SYGVKD. CDR3 length: 14 residues. Trimming cost V 4 bases and J 0 bases, with 9 bases left between them. The CDR3 here is CAISVGVANYGYTF. CDR3 sequence (DNA): TGTGCCATCAGTGTAGGGGTGGCTAACTATGGCTACACCTTC.

This clonotype was detected a few times. V usage is TRBV11-2 and J usage is TRBJ2-5; 8 nucleotides align to TRBD1. CDR3 length: 16 residues. Trimming removed 5 bases from V and 2 bases from J; junction bases left unmatched: 10. CDR1 SGHAT and CDR2 FQNNGV come from the germline V gene. This chain's CDR3 is CASSTGPGQGQETQYF. In nucleotides, the CDR3 is TGTGCCAGCAGCACTGGGCCCGGACAGGGACAAGAGACCCAGTACTTC.

This sequence joins TRBV6-6 and TRBJ2-1, with 7 bases identical to TRBD2. Germline lookup yields CDR1 MNHNY and CDR2 SVGAGI (reference sequence). V shed 5 bases and J 8 bases; nucleotides not matched to a gene: 9. This CDR3 is 14 amino acids long. The CDR3 spells CASSDLGRWDEQFF. In DNA, the CDR3 is TGTGCCAGCAGTGACCTCGGGAGGTGGGATGAGCAGTTCTTC.

J is TRBJ2-3 and V is TRBV20-1; D might be TRBD2 (5 bases). Germline lookup yields CDR1 DFQATT and CDR2 SNEGSKA (reference sequence). Trimming left V 6 bases short and J 2 bases short, with 15 bases between. The CDR3 has 14 amino acids. The CDR3 nucleotides read TGCAGTGCGAACTACCGGGATCCCACAGATACGCAGTATTTT. Translated: CSANYRDPTDTQYF.